Below, 20 T cell receptor beta chains from the same sample are listed, as sequenced in a study of T cell responses to AZD1222 COVID-19 vaccine. Profiled with immunoSEQ multiplex PCR; TCRdb holds only in-frame clones, not every one. The repertoire holds more than 80,000 clones, with 65% to 90% as singletons. Sequenced material: peripheral blood, taken on day 0 of AZD1222 vaccination. These receptors were collected from an adult in good health.

This clone appeared a single time. V usage is TRBV5-1 and J usage is TRBJ1-5; D gene unclear. The CDR3 is 14 amino acids. V shed 0 bases and J shed 11 bases, with 15 bases lying between them. Germline values: CDR1 SGHRS, CDR2 YFSETQ. CDR3 sequence reads: CASSLVGSGDTQHF. In DNA form, the CDR3 reads TGCGCCAGCAGCTTGGTAGGGAGCGGGGATACCCAGCATTTT. Full variable domain (missing parts from reference TRBV5-1 and TRBJ1-5): KAGVTQTPRYLIKTRGQQVTLSCSPISGHRSVSWYQQTPGQGLQFLFEYFSETQRNKGNFPGRFSGRQFSNSRSEMNVSTLELGDSALYLCASSLVGSGDTQHFGDGTRLSIL.

This clone was picked up one time. The rearrangement links TRBV30 to TRBJ1-2, with D unresolved. V was cut by 7 bases and J by 6 bases, with 12 bases left in between. This CDR3 region has 11 residues. From germline, CDR1 is GTSNPN and CDR2 SVGIG (reference sequence). The CDR3 spells CASFIGHGYTF. The CDR3 DNA sequence: TGTGCCTCGTTTATAGGCCATGGCTACACCTTC.

This clone has just a few counts. The chain employs TRBV12-3 or TRBV12-4 and TRBJ2-7; 7 bases map to TRBD1. This CDR3 comprises 12 residues. J lost 5 bases, V lost 7 bases, and 5 bases had no gene match. The CDR3 loop is CASTDRVHEQYF. CDR3 DNA sequence: TGTGCCAGCACCGACAGGGTGCACGAGCAGTACTTC.

The V gene is TRBV15, the J gene TRBJ1-5; a possible D gene is TRBD1 (6 bases). Germline lookup yields CDR1 LNHNV and CDR2 YYDKDF (reference sequence). V lost 0 bases, J lost 6 bases, and 12 bases lay in between. The CDR3 totals 15 residues. The CDR3 loop reads CATSRERGAGQPQHF. The CDR3 coding sequence is TGTGCCACCAGCAGAGAAAGGGGGGCGGGTCAGCCCCAGCATTTT.

The rearrangement joins TRBV23-1 to TRBJ2-3; a possible D gene is TRBD2 (6 bases). TRBV23-1 is sorted into the ORF group, with uncertain function. This CDR3 spans 15 amino acids. V was shortened by 5 bases and J by 1 base, with 13 bases between the two germline ends. In nucleotides, the CDR3 is TGCGCCAGCAGTGGACTAACGGGAGGCACAGATACGCAGTATTTT. Amino acid sequence: CASSGLTGGTDTQYF.

This clone turned up a few times. This chain connects TRBV10-2 to TRBJ2-7; D may be TRBD1 (5 bases). V was shortened by 7 bases and J by 1 base, with 14 bases between the two germline ends. Per the germline V gene, CDR1 is WSHSY and CDR2 is SAAADI. This CDR3 has 14 amino acids. The CDR3 nucleotides read TGCGCCAGCACCCACTCAGGGCAATCCTACGAGCAGTACTTC. Translation gives CASTHSGQSYEQYF.

This sequence joins TRBV19 and TRBJ1-6; 7 bases fit TRBD1. After removal of 4 bases from V and 7 bases from J, the junction contained 7 bases not matched to a gene. This CDR3 is 15 amino acids long. The germline V gene has CDR1 LNHDA and CDR2 SQIVND (reference sequence). The CDR3 reads CASSNGQAVNSPLHF. The DNA for the CDR3 is TGTGCCAGTAGTAACGGACAGGCCGTCAATTCACCCCTCCACTTT.

This clone was counted a single time. This rearrangement joins TRBV30 to TRBJ2-7; 8 bases match TRBD2. CDR1 GTSNPN and CDR2 SVGIG come from the germline V gene (reference sequence). The CDR3 totals 16 residues. V lost 3 bases, J lost 0 bases, and 10 bases stayed unmatched. CDR3 in DNA: TGTGCCTGGAGGGGTGGTGGCGGGGGGACCTCCTACGAGCAGTACTTC. This translates into CAWRGGGGGTSYEQYF.

The genes are TRBV30 and TRBJ2-7; 8 bases agree with TRBD1. Germline V CDR1 and CDR2: GTSNPN, SVGIG (reference sequence). The CDR3 extends over 13 amino acids. The J segment lost 5 bases and the V segment lost 3 bases, leaving 6 bases of the junction unmatched. The DNA for the CDR3 is TGTGCCTGGAGCAGGGACAGGACGGACGAGCAGTACTTC. It yields the protein CAWSRDRTDEQYF.

V and J are TRBV7-9 and TRBJ2-7; tentative D call: TRBD1 (5 bases). CDR1 is SEHNR, CDR2 FQNEAQ, per germline (reference sequence). Between the trimmed V and J ends, which lost 4 bases and 5 bases, there was a span of 15 bases. This CDR3 comprises 14 residues. The CDR3 bases are TGTGCCAGCAGCTCCCCCGTCAGGGCCCACGAGCAGTACTTC. Encoded protein: CASSSPVRAHEQYF.

The V gene is TRBV7-2, the J gene TRBJ1-1, with TRBD1 as a possible D gene (5 bases). Germline V gives CDR1 SGHTA, CDR2 FQGNSA. The CDR3 consists of 15 residues. The V end lost 1 base, the J end lost 6 bases, and 15 bases lay between the germline ends. The CDR3 region has the DNA TGTGCCAGCAGCTTAGAGGGCGGGGCAGTCGCTGAAGCTTTCTTT. It is translated as CASSLEGGAVAEAFF.

This chain uses TRBV30 with TRBJ1-2, with D maybe TRBD1 (6 bases). V was cut by 6 bases and J by 8 bases, with 25 bases left in between. The CDR3 loop spans 15 amino acids. Germline V lookup: CDR1 GTSNPN, CDR2 SVGIG (reference sequence). CDR3 loop: CACNPGHSYLRGYTF. The CDR3 bases are TGTGCCTGCAATCCGGGACATAGCTATTTGAGGGGCTACACCTTC.

The V call is TRBV12-3 or TRBV12-4, the J call TRBJ1-5, with D possibly matching TRBD1 (6 bases). V was cut by 6 bases and J by 5 bases, with 11 bases left in between. The CDR3 spans 13 residues. Written as DNA, the CDR3 is TGTGCCAGCAGGACAGGAATCGATCAGCCCCAGCATTTT. The encoded protein is CASRTGIDQPQHF.

This clone has a handful of counts. The chain is built from TRBV12-2 and TRBJ1-1; the table calls TRBD1, which could not be checked here. TRBV12-2 is tagged as a pseudogene. CDR3 length: 16 residues. The CDR3 protein is CASRLSGHTENTEAFF. The DNA of the CDR3 is TGTGCAAGTCGCCTTTCAGGACATACCGAGAACACTGAAGCTTTCTTT.

This clone was seen just once. The rearrangement links TRBV5-1 to TRBJ2-1, with 9 bases fitting TRBD2. CDR1 is SGHRS and CDR2 is YFSETQ in the germline V gene. V lost 5 bases to trimming and J lost 0 bases; unmatched junction nucleotides: 6. The CDR3 is 16 residues long. The CDR3 spells CASRSDSGSSYNEQFF. The CDR3 DNA sequence: TGCGCCAGCAGAAGCGATAGCGGGAGCTCCTACAATGAGCAGTTCTTC.

V usage is TRBV19 and J usage is TRBJ2-2; 7 bases are a match to TRBD2. The J segment lost 0 bases and the V segment lost 0 bases, leaving 7 bases of the junction unmatched. CDR1 is LNHDA and CDR2 is SQIVND in the germline V gene (reference sequence). The CDR3 consists of 18 residues. The CDR3 protein is CASSIDAPGTTNTGELFF. CDR3 DNA sequence: TGTGCCAGTAGTATAGATGCCCCCGGGACTACGAACACCGGGGAGCTGTTTTTT.

This clone was counted a single time. The V and J genes are TRBV29-1 and TRBJ1-4, with 7 positions matching TRBD1. The CDR3 runs to 12 residues. Trimming removed 7 bases from V and 14 bases from J; junction bases left unmatched: 13. The germline V gene has CDR1 SQVTM and CDR2 ANQGSEA. CDR3 DNA: TGCAGCGCCGGGGACAGCCCAGTATCCCTGTTTTTT. Its protein is CSAGDSPVSLFF.

The chain has TRBV15 and TRBJ2-1; 8 nucleotides align to TRBD2. Trimming took 6 bases from V and 8 from J; bases not matched to a gene: 9. Germline values: CDR1 LNHNV, CDR2 YYDKDF (reference sequence). This CDR3 comprises 14 residues. The CDR3 is CATSLGLAADEQFF. The CDR3 nucleotides are TGTGCCACCAGTCTAGGACTAGCCGCAGATGAGCAGTTCTTC.

V is TRBV3-1 (or the pseudogene TRBV3-2) and J is TRBJ1-3, with D perhaps matching TRBD1 (5 bases). The CDR3 is 17 amino acids. Germline lookup yields CDR1 LGHDT and CDR2 YNNKEL (reference sequence). Trimming shortened V by 4 bases and J by 0 bases, and 16 bases separated the two germline ends. In DNA, the CDR3 is TGTGCCAGCAGCCGAAGAAGCGGCGGGGGCTCTGGAAACACCATATATTTT. Its translation: CASSRRSGGGSGNTIYF.

The chain uses TRBV7-9 and TRBJ2-7; tentative D call: TRBD2 (6 bases). The CDR3 runs to 14 residues. Deletions cut 4 bases from V and 13 bases from J, with 23 bases between. CDR1 is SEHNR, CDR2 FQNEAQ, per germline (reference sequence). The CDR3 DNA is TGTGCCAGCAGCTCACAGCCGGGACGGGAGCTGTTATACTTC. Translation: CASSSQPGRELLYF.